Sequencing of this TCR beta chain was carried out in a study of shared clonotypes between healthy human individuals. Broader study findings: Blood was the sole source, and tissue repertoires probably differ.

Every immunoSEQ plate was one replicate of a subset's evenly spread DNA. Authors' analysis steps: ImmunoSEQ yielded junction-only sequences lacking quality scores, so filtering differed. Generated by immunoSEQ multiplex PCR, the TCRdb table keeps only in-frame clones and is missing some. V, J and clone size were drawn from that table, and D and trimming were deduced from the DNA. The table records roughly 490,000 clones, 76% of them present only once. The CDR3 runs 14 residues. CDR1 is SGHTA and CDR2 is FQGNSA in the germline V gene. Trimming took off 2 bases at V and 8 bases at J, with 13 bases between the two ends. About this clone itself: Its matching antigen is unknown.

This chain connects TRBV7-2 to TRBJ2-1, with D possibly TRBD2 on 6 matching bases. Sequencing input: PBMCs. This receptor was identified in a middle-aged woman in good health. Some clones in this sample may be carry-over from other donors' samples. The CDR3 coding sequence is TGTGCCAGCAGCTTACTACTAGCCCCCCATGAGCAGTTCTTC. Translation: CASSLLLAPHEQFF. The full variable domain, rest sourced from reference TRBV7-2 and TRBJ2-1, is GAGVSQSPSNKVTEKGKDVELRCDPISGHTALYWYRQSLGQGLEFLIYFQGNSAPDKSGLPSDRFSAERTGGSVSTLTIQRTQQEDSAVYLCASSLLLAPHEQFFGPGTRLTVL.